Each of the 14 T cell receptor beta chains below was sequenced from the same sample in a study of control samples from healthy donors and cancer patients. Measured with immunoSEQ multiplex PCR; TCRdb has only the in-frame clones, and not every one. The sample gives nearly 40,000 clones, more than 85% of which show up once; around 3.6% is in the top ten. The sample taken for sequencing was blood. Receptors originate from a woman between 50 and 59 years old in good health.

The chain combines TRBV28 with TRBJ1-1; no firm D call. Trimming pared 8 bases from V and 2 bases from J, leaving 18 bases between. Germline-derived CDR1 and CDR2 are MDHEN and SYDVKM. The CDR3 is 15 residues long. CDR3 region: CASSPRVSGNTEAFF. The CDR3 coding sequence is TGTGCCAGCTCCCCCCGGGTCTCAGGAAACACTGAAGCTTTCTTT. Drawing the rest from reference TRBV28 and TRBJ1-1, the complete variable domain is DVKVTQSSRYLVKRTGEKVFLECVQDMDHENMFWYRQDPGLGLRLIYFSYDVKMKEKGDIPEGYSVSREKKERFSLILESASTNQTSMYLCASSPRVSGNTEAFFGQGTRLTVV.

This clone was detected only once. The chain carries TRBV7-2 and TRBJ1-1, with 12 bases lining up with TRBD1. The germline gives CDR1 SGHTA, CDR2 FQGNSA. This CDR3 comprises 16 residues. V shed 5 bases, J shed 5 bases, and the junction held 9 bases outside the gene matches. CDR3 sequence (DNA): TGTGCCAGCAGCCCGAGACTGGGACAGGGGGCAACTGAAGCTTTCTTT. Its translation: CASSPRLGQGATEAFF. The whole variable domain, filled in from reference TRBV7-2 and TRBJ1-1, reads GAGVSQSPSNKVTEKGKDVELRCDPISGHTALYWYRQSLGQGLEFLIYFQGNSAPDKSGLPSDRFSAERTGGSVSTLTIQRTQQEDSAVYLCASSPRLGQGATEAFFGQGTRLTVV.

This clone was observed once. The chain uses TRBV27 and TRBJ1-2; D is perhaps TRBD1 (6 bases). The germline CDR1 and CDR2 sequences are MNHEY and SMNVEV (reference sequence). The CDR3 is made up of 14 amino acids. V dropped 6 bases and J dropped 4 bases, with 15 bases sitting between them. The DNA of the CDR3 is TGTGCCAGCAGACCCATCAGGGGCGTCTATGGCTACACCTTC. Encoded protein: CASRPIRGVYGYTF.

The V and J genes are TRBV20-1 and TRBJ1-3, with D uncertain. The CDR3 loop spans 13 amino acids. The germline V gene encodes CDR1 DFQATT and CDR2 SNEGSKA (reference sequence). V was pared by 3 bases and J by 2 bases, with 8 bases between. In nucleotides, the CDR3 is TGCAGTGCTAGTCTAGGGCCTGGAAACACCATATATTTT. Residues: CSASLGPGNTIYF.

This clone was detected a few times. The chain recombines TRBV4-1 with TRBJ2-3, with TRBD2 as a possible D gene (7 bases). Trimming left V 4 bases short and J 2 bases short, with 13 bases between. The CDR3 extends over 15 amino acids. In germline, CDR1 is MGHRA, CDR2 YSYEKL. The CDR3 DNA reads as TGCGCCAGCAGCCCAGCGGGGACAAACACAGATACGCAGTATTTT. This translates into CASSPAGTNTDTQYF.

This chain joins TRBV4-3 and TRBJ2-1; 8 bases match TRBD1. Losses at the gene ends were 8 bases for V and 3 bases for J; bases not matched to a gene: 6. This CDR3 is built from 14 residues. CDR1 and CDR2 from the germline V gene are LGHNA and YSLEER. The CDR3 sequence: CASSYRGDYNEQFF. As DNA, the CDR3 is TGCGCCAGCTCTTACAGGGGGGACTACAATGAGCAGTTCTTC.

The V and J genes are TRBV4-3 and TRBJ2-5, with D tentatively TRBD1 or TRBD2 (5 bases each). Germline V gene sequence: CDR1 LGHNA, CDR2 YSLEER. Between the trimmed V and J ends, which lost 1 base and 3 bases, there was a span of 12 bases. This CDR3 spans 15 amino acids. The CDR3 coding sequence is TGCGCCAGCAGCCAAGGGGGGACGGATAAAGAGACCCAGTACTTC. Amino acid sequence: CASSQGGTDKETQYF.

The rearrangement links TRBV7-2 to TRBJ2-1; D not certain. The CDR3 is 13 residues long. Germline values: CDR1 SGHTA, CDR2 FQGNSA. Trimming took 4 bases from V and 9 from J, leaving 13 bases between them. The CDR3 DNA reads TGTGCCAGCAGCTACCAACTTGGAAGTGAGCAGTTCTTC. Its protein is CASSYQLGSEQFF.

The rearrangement links TRBV7-2 to TRBJ1-6; 9 nucleotides align to TRBD1. CDR1 is SGHTA, CDR2 FQGNSA, per germline. The CDR3 sequence is 17 residues long. J was trimmed by 8 bases and V by 4 bases; bases with no gene match: 12. CDR3 sequence reads: CASSSLPPGQGYSPLHF. The CDR3 region has the DNA TGTGCCAGCAGCTCTCTGCCACCGGGACAGGGATATTCACCCCTCCACTTT.

The chain is built from TRBV7-2 and TRBJ1-2; D gene unclear. Germline CDR1 SGHTA, CDR2 FQGNSA. V lost 5 bases and J lost 7, with 8 bases in between. CDR3 length equals 11 residues. The CDR3 coding sequence is TGTGCCAGCAGCCCTCGACCTGGCTACACCTTC. Its protein is CASSPRPGYTF.

This chain links TRBV5-1 with TRBJ1-3; D remains ambiguous. The ends were cut back, 4 bases at V and 4 bases at J, with 18 bases in the middle. CDR3 length: 16 residues. The germline CDR1 and CDR2 sequences are SGHRS and YFSETQ. DNA for the CDR3: TGCGCCAGCAGCCCCGCCCTAGGCGGATTGGGAAACACCATATATTTT. Its translation: CASSPALGGLGNTIYF. The variable domain in full, completed from reference TRBV5-1 and TRBJ1-3, reads KAGVTQTPRYLIKTRGQQVTLSCSPISGHRSVSWYQQTPGQGLQFLFEYFSETQRNKGNFPGRFSGRQFSNSRSEMNVSTLELGDSALYLCASSPALGGLGNTIYFGEGSWLTVV.

The chain employs TRBV5-5 and TRBJ1-6; D gene unclear. The germline V gene encodes CDR1 SGHKS and CDR2 YYEKEE (reference sequence). The V and J ends lost 2 bases and 10 bases respectively, with 7 bases between them. The CDR3 runs 12 residues. The CDR3: CASSLGPSPLHF. The CDR3 DNA reads as TGTGCCAGCAGCTTAGGCCCCTCACCCCTCCACTTT.

The chain employs TRBV3-1 (or the pseudogene TRBV3-2) and TRBJ1-1; a possible D gene is TRBD1 (6 bases). The CDR3 totals 15 residues. Germline V gene data show CDR1 as LGHDT and CDR2 as YNNKEL (reference sequence). V was trimmed by 0 bases and J by 0 bases, leaving 8 bases between them. CDR3 amino acids: CASSQDPGVNTEAFF. In DNA, the CDR3 is TGTGCCAGCAGCCAAGATCCAGGGGTGAACACTGAAGCTTTCTTT.

This clone appeared a single time. DNA for the CDR3: TGTGCCAGCAGCTCCCGGACAGGTATTCTAGCCAAAAACATTCAGTACTTC. This codes for CASSSRTGILAKNIQYF. This chain uses TRBV13 with TRBJ2-4, with TRBD1 matching over 7 bases. J lost 0 bases, V lost 4 bases, and 9 bases had no gene match. The germline CDR1 and CDR2 sequences are PRHDT and FYEKMQ (reference sequence). The length of the CDR3 is 17 residues. The full variable domain, its missing parts supplied by reference TRBV13 and TRBJ2-4, is AAGVIQSPRHLIKEKRETATLKCYPIPRHDTVYWYQQGPGQDPQFLISFYEKMQSDKGSIPDRFSAQQFSDYHSELNMSSLELGDSALYFCASSSRTGILAKNIQYFGAGTRLSVL.